A single sample gave rise to the 25 T cell receptor beta chains below, sequenced in a study of blood T cell repertoires in COVID-19. The table came from immunoSEQ multiplex PCR; TCRdb's copy has only in-frame clones and leaves some out. Of approximately 310,000 clones listed, 80% to 90% are singletons. Sample: PBMCs or T cells enriched from blood (not recorded which). These receptors came from a young man who had recovered from COVID-19.

This chain connects TRBV10-3 to TRBJ2-1, with TRBD2 matching 7 bases. Looked up from germline, CDR1 is ENHRY and CDR2 is SYGVKD. The CDR3 is made up of 16 amino acids. Trimming at V came to 3 bases and at J to 4 bases, leaving 9 bases not matched to a gene. The CDR3 region has the DNA TGTGCCATCAGTGATTCGGCGGGGGACGATTACAATGAGCAGTTCTTC. This translates into CAISDSAGDDYNEQFF.

This CDR3 reads CASSVGQFSNQPQHF. CDR3 coding DNA: TGTGCCAGCAGCGTGGGACAGTTTAGCAATCAGCCCCAGCATTTT. The gene calls are TRBV9 and TRBJ1-5; 7 nucleotides agree with TRBD1. The CDR3 spans 15 residues. Per the germline V gene, CDR1 is SGDLS and CDR2 is YYNGEE. V shed 2 bases, J shed 0 bases, and the junction held 2 bases outside the gene matches.

This clone showed up just a few times. Sequence at one end of the junction differs from germline and may be a read error. The CDR3 is CASSLGDRSKYGYTF. Here the CDR3 DNA reads TGCGCCAGCAGCTTAGGTGACAGGTCTAAGTATGGCTACACCTTC. The V and J genes are TRBV5-1 and TRBJ1-2; D may be TRBD1 (6 bases). Germline assignment: CDR1 SGHRS and CDR2 YFSETQ. The CDR3 sequence is 15 residues long.

The rearrangement uses TRBV7-9 and TRBJ1-1, with a weak D call TRBD1 (5 bases). The CDR3 totals 13 residues. Germline V lookup: CDR1 SEHNR, CDR2 FQNEAQ (reference sequence). V shed 3 bases and J shed 1 base, with 6 bases lying between them. The CDR3 region has the DNA TGTGCCAGCAGCTTTCAGGGGAACACTGAAGCTTTCTTT. The encoded protein is CASSFQGNTEAFF.

V gene TRBV5-4 combines with J gene TRBJ1-2; TRBD1 might be the D (6 bases). This CDR3 is 15 amino acids long. CDR1 is SGHNT and CDR2 is YYREEE in the germline V gene (reference sequence). Trimming took off 0 bases at V and 4 bases at J, with 13 bases between the two ends. CDR3 sequence reads: CASSLGGTLVYGYTF. The CDR3 DNA is TGTGCCAGCAGCTTGGGGGGGACACTAGTCTATGGCTACACCTTC.

This rearrangement joins TRBV5-1 to TRBJ2-2; D is possibly TRBD1 (5 bases). Germline CDR1 and CDR2: SGHRS and YFSETQ. The CDR3 runs 14 residues. Trimming stripped 2 bases from V and 4 bases from J, with 9 bases between. The chain's CDR3 is CASSFDSFTGELFF. CDR3 DNA: TGCGCCAGCAGCTTTGACAGTTTCACCGGGGAGCTGTTTTTT.

This clone was observed a handful of times. J is TRBJ2-3 and V is TRBV11-2; TRBD2 might be the D (5 bases). From germline, CDR1 is SGHAT and CDR2 FQNNGV. Between the trimmed V and J ends, which lost 0 bases and 0 bases, there was a span of 16 bases. This CDR3 comprises 18 residues. The CDR3 loop reads CASSLDIVAEVSTDTQYF. The CDR3 DNA reads as TGTGCCAGCAGCTTAGATATTGTGGCGGAGGTTAGCACAGATACGCAGTATTTT. Variable domain in full (rest from reference TRBV11-2 and TRBJ2-3): EAGVAQSPRYKIIEKRQSVAFWCNPISGHATLYWYQQILGQGPKLLIQFQNNGVVDDSQLPKDRFSAERLKGVDSTLKIQPAKLEDSAVYLCASSLDIVAEVSTDTQYFGPGTRLTVL.

This clone was observed a single time. The chain couples TRBV7-6 to TRBJ1-2, with 10 bases identical to TRBD1. This CDR3 region has 13 residues. With V trimmed by 5 bases and J by 8 bases, 5 bases remained unmatched. CDR1 and CDR2 (germline): SGHVS, FNYEAQ. The CDR3: CASSDGTGEGYTF. CDR3 sequence (DNA): TGTGCCAGCAGCGACGGGACAGGGGAAGGCTACACCTTC.

The rearrangement links TRBV5-4 to TRBJ2-1; TRBD1 aligns across 7 bases. The CDR3 is made up of 16 amino acids. Germline CDR1 is SGHNT and CDR2 is YYREEE (reference sequence). V trimming: 3 bases; J trimming: 4 bases; junction bases outside the gene matches: 10. CDR3: CASSSRDSPSYNEQFF. The DNA for the CDR3 is TGTGCCAGCAGCTCGAGGGACAGCCCCTCGTACAATGAGCAGTTCTTC.

The J gene is TRBJ1-2, the V gene TRBV2, with 7 bases aligning to TRBD1. Germline loops: CDR1 SNHLY, CDR2 FYNNEI. Germline trimming cut 6 bases from V and 6 bases from J; bases unmatched to any gene: 10. The length of the CDR3 is 14 residues. CDR3 nucleotide sequence: TGTGCCAGCAGGAGTAGACAGGGTTTGGATGGCTACACCTTC. This translates into CASRSRQGLDGYTF. Combining the CDR3 with reference TRBV2 and TRBJ1-2 gives the whole variable domain EPEVTQTPSHQVTQMGQEVILRCVPISNHLYFYWYRQILGQKVEFLVSFYNNEISEKSEIFDDQFSVERPDGSNFTLKIRSTKLEDSAMYFCASRSRQGLDGYTFGSGTRLTVV.

This sequence joins TRBV18 and TRBJ1-5; maybe TRBD1 (6 bases). Germline loops: CDR1 KGHSH, CDR2 LQKENI. The CDR3 has 13 amino acids. V lost 3 bases and J lost 4, with 7 bases in between. The DNA for the CDR3 is TGTGCCAGCTCACCCGGACAGAATCAGCCCCAGCATTTT. This translates into CASSPGQNQPQHF.

The chain combines TRBV6-2 or TRBV6-3 with TRBJ1-2; 8 positions match TRBD1. Germline values: CDR1 MNHEY, CDR2 SVGEGT. The length of the CDR3 is 13 residues. V lost 6 bases, J lost 4 bases, and 4 bases stayed unmatched. The CDR3 loop is CASSSGQGYGYTF. In DNA form, the CDR3 reads TGTGCCAGCAGCTCCGGACAGGGCTATGGCTACACCTTC.

The chain has TRBV5-1 and TRBJ1-6, with D perhaps TRBD1 (5 bases). The CDR3 is made up of 16 amino acids. Germline V gene sequence: CDR1 SGHRS, CDR2 YFSETQ. V was trimmed by 5 bases and J by 0 bases, leaving 12 bases between them. The CDR3 bases are TGCGCCAGCAGGTCCGGACACAGCTCCTATAATTCACCCCTCCACTTT. Translated, it gives CASRSGHSSYNSPLHF.

CDR3 bases: TGTGCCAGCAGTGAAGGGACTTTCACGAGGTTCTTC. This codes for CASSEGTFTRFF. The genes are TRBV2 and TRBJ2-1, with D perhaps TRBD2 (5 bases). The CDR3 covers 12 residues. CDR1 is SNHLY and CDR2 is FYNNEI in the germline V gene. Trimming left V 1 base short and J 15 bases short, with 13 bases between.

This clone was observed a single time. The chain has TRBV6-5 and TRBJ1-5; TRBD1 aligns across 9 bases. The CDR3 contains 12 residues. V shed 6 bases and J 8 bases; nucleotides not matched to a gene: 2. Germline lookup yields CDR1 MNHEY and CDR2 SVGAGI. In DNA form, the CDR3 reads TGTGCCAGCAGCCGGACAGGGGAGCCCCAGCATTTT. It yields the protein CASSRTGEPQHF.

This clone was seen a few times. The gene calls are TRBV5-1 and TRBJ1-2; 7 nucleotides line up with TRBD1. V lost 1 base to trimming and J lost 4 bases; unmatched junction nucleotides: 7. Germline V gene data show CDR1 as SGHRS and CDR2 as YFSETQ. There are 15 residues in the CDR3. CDR3 region: CASSLTGEIVYGYTF. The CDR3 region has the DNA TGCGCCAGCAGCTTGACAGGGGAAATAGTCTATGGCTACACCTTC.

The chain combines TRBV5-1 with TRBJ2-1, with D possibly being TRBD1 (6 bases). Between the trimmed V and J ends, which lost 4 bases and 1 base, there was a span of 9 bases. The CDR3 has 14 residues. Germline V CDR1 and CDR2: SGHRS, YFSETQ. CDR3: CASSPDSSYNEQFF. DNA of the CDR3: TGCGCCAGCAGCCCGGACAGTTCCTACAATGAGCAGTTCTTC.

This clone was seen once. This rearrangement joins TRBV7-2 to TRBJ2-1; 10 positions match TRBD2. Germline-derived CDR1 and CDR2 are SGHTA and FQGNSA. V gave up 6 bases and J gave up 11 bases; unmatched junction bases: 7. The CDR3 length is 13 residues. The CDR3 bases are TGTGCCAGCAGTACTAGCGGGGCAACTAAGCAGTTCTTC. It yields the protein CASSTSGATKQFF.

The chain is built from TRBV5-1 and TRBJ1-1; D uncertain. The germline V gene encodes CDR1 SGHRS and CDR2 YFSETQ. This CDR3 is 14 amino acids long. Trimming removed 1 base at V and 1 base at J, with 8 bases between. The CDR3 reads CASSLNTQNTEAFF. The DNA for the CDR3 is TGCGCCAGCAGCTTGAACACCCAGAACACTGAAGCTTTCTTT.

This clone was seen more than once but under ten times. The chain has TRBV2 and TRBJ1-5; the D is unclear. The CDR3 totals 12 residues. Per germline, CDR1 SNHLY and CDR2 FYNNEI. Trimming shortened V by 7 bases and J by 7 bases, and 11 bases separated the two germline ends. CDR3 sequence reads: CASKAEVQPQHF. The CDR3 DNA reads as TGTGCCAGCAAGGCGGAGGTACAGCCCCAGCATTTT.

This chain joins TRBV5-1 and TRBJ2-2; D perhaps matches TRBD2 (6 bases). CDR1 and CDR2 (germline): SGHRS, YFSETQ. The CDR3 length is 14 residues. V was trimmed by 5 bases and J by 5 bases, leaving 13 bases between them. The CDR3 is CASRAEGGTGELFF. The CDR3 DNA reads as TGCGCCAGCAGGGCTGAAGGAGGGACCGGGGAGCTGTTTTTT. Complete variable domain (other parts from reference TRBV5-1 and TRBJ2-2): KAGVTQTPRYLIKTRGQQVTLSCSPISGHRSVSWYQQTPGQGLQFLFEYFSETQRNKGNFPGRFSGRQFSNSRSEMNVSTLELGDSALYLCASRAEGGTGELFFGEGSRLTVL.

This rearrangement joins TRBV18 to TRBJ1-2, with a weak D call TRBD1 (5 bases). Germline loops: CDR1 KGHSH, CDR2 LQKENI. Trimming stripped 5 bases from V and 1 base from J, with 8 bases between. The CDR3 runs to 13 residues. For the CDR3, the DNA is TGTGCCAGCTCAGAACAGGTTAACTATGGCTACACCTTC. Amino acid sequence: CASSEQVNYGYTF.

The CDR3 sequence is CASSPSGITSSEQYF. As DNA, the CDR3 is TGTGCCAGCAGCCCCTCGGGGATCACCAGTAGCGAGCAGTACTTC. This chain uses TRBV11-1 with TRBJ2-7, with D maybe TRBD2 (5 bases). Trimming left V 5 bases short and J 6 bases short, with 20 bases between. Germline V gives CDR1 SGHAT, CDR2 FQDESV (reference sequence). CDR3 length: 15 residues. Combining the CDR3 with reference TRBV11-1 and TRBJ2-7 gives the whole variable domain EAEVAQSPRYKITEKSQAVAFWCDPISGHATLYWYRQILGQGPELLVQFQDESVVDDSQLPKDRFSAERLKGVDSTLKIQPAELGDSAMYLCASSPSGITSSEQYFGPGTRLTVT.

V usage is TRBV18 and J usage is TRBJ1-5, with 7 bases identical to TRBD1. In germline, CDR1 is KGHSH, CDR2 LQKENI. V gave up 3 bases and J gave up 0 bases; unmatched junction bases: 5. The CDR3 contains 16 residues. CDR3 in amino acids: CASSPSTGNSNQPQHF. For the CDR3, the DNA is TGTGCCAGCTCACCTTCGACAGGGAATAGCAATCAGCCCCAGCATTTT.

The J gene is TRBJ1-6, the V gene TRBV9; TRBD1 aligns across 8 bases. The CDR3 totals 17 residues. The V gene end was trimmed by 4 bases and the J gene end by 7 bases; junction bases not matched to a gene: 13. From germline, CDR1 is SGDLS and CDR2 YYNGEE. CDR3 sequence: CASSTPGTGEANSPLHF. The DNA of the CDR3 is TGTGCCAGCAGCACACCCGGGACAGGTGAAGCCAATTCACCCCTCCACTTT.